These 24 T cell receptor beta chains originate from one sample sequenced in a study of blood T cell repertoires in COVID-19. Profiling relied on immunoSEQ multiplex PCR, and the TCRdb table lists in-frame clones only, not all of them. The sample records 220,000 or so clones, approximately 80% being singletons. Sequencing input: peripheral blood. These receptors all come from a woman aged 60-75 years who had recovered from COVID-19.

This clone was observed once. V gene TRBV30 combines with J gene TRBJ2-3, with D possibly TRBD2 on 6 matching bases. The CDR3 has 14 residues. The V gene lost 0 bases and the J gene lost 1 base, with 8 bases spanning the gap. CDR1 and CDR2 from the germline V gene are GTSNPN and SVGIG (reference sequence). CDR3 sequence (DNA): TGTGCCTGGAGTGTAACGGGGGGCACAGATACGCAGTATTTT. Translated: CAWSVTGGTDTQYF.

The J gene is TRBJ1-5, the V gene TRBV19; a possible D gene is TRBD1 (6 bases). The germline V gene encodes CDR1 LNHDA and CDR2 SQIVND (reference sequence). There are 17 residues in the CDR3. Trimming cost V 3 bases and J 1 base, with 16 bases left between them. This CDR3 is CASSIKGGGLSNQPQHF. CDR3 bases: TGTGCCAGTAGTATTAAAGGGGGTGGCCTCAGCAATCAGCCCCAGCATTTT.

This rearrangement joins TRBV7-2 to TRBJ2-3, with 9 bases matching TRBD2. The CDR3 runs to 15 residues. Germline values: CDR1 SGHTA, CDR2 FQGNSA. After removal of 1 base from V and 2 bases from J, the junction contained 1 base not matched to a gene. This CDR3 reads CASSLVAGATDTQYF. CDR3 coding DNA: TGTGCCAGCAGCTTAGTAGCGGGGGCCACAGATACGCAGTATTTT.

This chain uses TRBV2 with TRBJ2-3, with D possibly TRBD2 on 5 matching bases. The V end lost 6 bases, the J end lost 6 bases, and 19 bases lay between the germline ends. The CDR3 covers 15 residues. CDR1 and CDR2 from the germline V gene are SNHLY and FYNNEI. CDR3 coding DNA: TGTGCCAGCAGCGGTCAATGGGCGGGTGCGGATACGCAGTATTTT. It codes for CASSGQWAGADTQYF.

V and J are TRBV21-1 and TRBJ1-6; the DNA was not used to check the table's D call, TRBD1. TRBV21-1 is marked as a pseudogene. This CDR3 has 15 amino acids. CDR3 residues: CASSKISRGHSPLHF. The CDR3 region has the DNA TGTGCCAGCAGCAAAATCAGCAGGGGCCATTCACCCCTCCACTTT.

The chain has TRBV6-1 and TRBJ2-7, with TRBD2 as a possible D gene (6 bases). This CDR3 region has 14 residues. V dropped 0 bases and J dropped 2 bases, with 8 bases sitting between them. Germline V CDR1 and CDR2: MNHNS, SASEGT. The CDR3 bases are TGTGCCAGCAGTGAAGCGCGGGACCCCTACGAGCAGTACTTC. This translates into CASSEARDPYEQYF.

V is TRBV19 and J is TRBJ1-4; 7 positions agree with TRBD1. This CDR3 spans 14 amino acids. Germline loops: CDR1 LNHDA, CDR2 SQIVND (reference sequence). The J segment lost 7 bases and the V segment lost 10 bases, leaving 12 bases of the junction unmatched. CDR3 nucleotide sequence: TGTGCCACCCGACAGGGCGGGGATAGTGAAAAACTGTTTTTT. As protein: CATRQGGDSEKLFF.

This clone turned up a few times. The rearrangement uses TRBV9 and TRBJ1-2; TRBD1 is a possible D gene (6 bases). This CDR3 spans 15 amino acids. Germline V gene lookup returns CDR1 SGDLS and CDR2 YYNGEE. V lost 4 bases and J lost 1, with 14 bases in between. The CDR3 bases are TGTGCCAGCAGCCCCGGAAGGGGGAGTAACTATGGCTACACCTTC. Protein: CASSPGRGSNYGYTF.

CDR3 sequence (DNA): TGTGCCAGCAGCCAACAGGTCCGGGACAGGGCCTACGAGCAGTACTTC. Amino acid sequence: CASSQQVRDRAYEQYF. This sequence joins TRBV4-2 and TRBJ2-7; 9 bases map to TRBD1. Losses at the gene ends were 2 bases for V and 2 bases for J; bases not matched to a gene: 7. The CDR3 is 16 residues long. Germline lookup yields CDR1 LGHNA and CDR2 YNFKEQ.

The rearrangement links TRBV2 to TRBJ2-1; D remains ambiguous. Trimming pared 1 base from V and 4 bases from J, leaving 8 bases between. Per germline, CDR1 SNHLY and CDR2 FYNNEI. This CDR3 has 14 residues. The CDR3 sequence: CASSEDGVYNEQFF. In DNA form, the CDR3 reads TGTGCCAGCAGTGAAGACGGTGTATACAATGAGCAGTTCTTC. The full variable domain, completed using reference TRBV2 and TRBJ2-1, is EPEVTQTPSHQVTQMGQEVILRCVPISNHLYFYWYRQILGQKVEFLVSFYNNEISEKSEIFDDQFSVERPDGSNFTLKIRSTKLEDSAMYFCASSEDGVYNEQFFGPGTRLTVL.

CDR3 amino acids: CASSQDRFSGGAEDTQYF. The CDR3 DNA sequence: TGTGCCAGCAGCCAAGATCGGTTCAGCGGGGGGGCTGAGGATACGCAGTATTTT. The V call is TRBV4-2, the J call TRBJ2-3, with TRBD2 matching over 10 bases. After removal of 0 bases from V and 6 bases from J, the junction contained 12 bases not matched to a gene. The CDR3 spans 18 residues. Germline values: CDR1 LGHNA, CDR2 YNFKEQ.

The chain carries TRBV5-1 and TRBJ2-3; tentatively, D is TRBD1 (5 bases). This CDR3 spans 12 amino acids. The germline V and J ends were trimmed by 1 base and 13 bases, with 13 bases remaining between them. Per germline, CDR1 SGHRS and CDR2 YFSETQ. CDR3 sequence reads: CASSLLGDQKYF. The CDR3 DNA reads as TGCGCCAGCAGCTTGCTAGGGGATCAAAAGTATTTT.

The DNA for the CDR3 is TGTGCCAGCAGCACGTACAGGGGTCCGGGCACCGGGGAGCTGTTTTTT. The encoded protein is CASSTYRGPGTGELFF. The chain combines TRBV7-6 with TRBJ2-2; 7 bases line up with TRBD1. The CDR3 totals 16 residues. Per germline, CDR1 SGHVS and CDR2 FNYEAQ. The junction had 10 bases not matched to a gene; V was cut back by 5 bases and J by 4 bases.

The V and J genes are TRBV19 and TRBJ1-6; 7 positions agree with TRBD1. The length of the CDR3 is 15 residues. V lost 1 base, J lost 7 bases, and 4 bases stayed unmatched. The germline V gene encodes CDR1 LNHDA and CDR2 SQIVND (reference sequence). This chain's CDR3 is CASSIGQGSNSPLHF. DNA of the CDR3: TGTGCCAGTAGTATAGGACAGGGCTCGAATTCACCCCTCCACTTT.

This clone came up a few times. The chain combines TRBV11-2 with TRBJ1-1, with a tentative D call TRBD1 (6 bases). The CDR3 runs 15 residues. Per the germline V gene, CDR1 is SGHAT and CDR2 is FQNNGV. V was clipped by 5 bases and J by 1 base, with 14 bases between them. CDR3 coding DNA: TGTGCCAGCAGCCCCAGGACAGCCACGAACACTGAAGCTTTCTTT. It yields the protein CASSPRTATNTEAFF.

This sequence joins TRBV30 and TRBJ1-6, with a possible D match to TRBD1 (6 bases). CDR1 and CDR2 (germline): GTSNPN, SVGIG (reference sequence). The CDR3 extends over 16 amino acids. Trimming removed 5 bases from V and 0 bases from J, with 14 bases in between. CDR3 DNA: TGTGCCTGGCAGACAGGAGACGGCTCCTATAATTCACCCCTCCACTTT. Encoded protein: CAWQTGDGSYNSPLHF.

The genes are TRBV18 and TRBJ2-5, with 8 nucleotides matching TRBD1. The trim removed 3 bases at V and 5 bases at J, leaving 5 bases unmatched. The CDR3 extends over 14 amino acids. The germline gives CDR1 KGHSH, CDR2 LQKENI. The CDR3 DNA sequence: TGTGCCAGCTCACCCCGGACAGGGCCCGAGACCCAGTACTTC. Residues: CASSPRTGPETQYF.

The chain links TRBV5-1 to TRBJ1-5, with D uncertain. The germline V gene encodes CDR1 SGHRS and CDR2 YFSETQ. The CDR3 covers 16 residues. With 0 bases removed from V and 0 bases from J, the gap between germline ends came to 10 bases. The CDR3, as DNA: TGCGCCAGCAGCTTGGGGTCAGGAAATAGCAATCAGCCCCAGCATTTT. Translating gives CASSLGSGNSNQPQHF.

The rearrangement uses TRBV15 and TRBJ2-2; D is unclear. The germline V and J ends were trimmed by 1 base and 5 bases, with 8 bases remaining between them. This CDR3 has 14 residues. Germline V gives CDR1 LNHNV, CDR2 YYDKDF (reference sequence). This CDR3 is CATSRGPMTGELFF. In DNA form, the CDR3 reads TGTGCCACCAGCAGAGGCCCTATGACCGGGGAGCTGTTTTTT.

DNA for the CDR3: TGTGCCAGCAGCCCCGGTGGGAGCACTTATAATTCACCCCTCCACTTT. Its protein product is CASSPGGSTYNSPLHF. The chain employs TRBV7-9 and TRBJ1-6, with D unclear. Germline CDR1 and CDR2: SEHNR and FQNEAQ (reference sequence). The CDR3 is 16 amino acids. V dropped 5 bases and J dropped 4 bases, with 15 bases sitting between them.

This chain joins TRBV5-5 and TRBJ1-5; D possibly corresponds to TRBD1 (5 bases). Germline V gene data show CDR1 as SGHKS and CDR2 as YYEKEE (reference sequence). The CDR3 spans 15 residues. V gave up 0 bases and J gave up 2 bases, with 9 bases separating them. This CDR3 is CASSLGQGGNQPQHF. In DNA, the CDR3 is TGTGCCAGCAGCTTGGGGCAGGGTGGCAATCAGCCCCAGCATTTT.

CDR3 DNA: TGCAGCGTTGACGACCCACCAGGTGGCTACACCTTC. Residues: CSVDDPPGGYTF. The rearrangement links TRBV29-1 to TRBJ1-2, with D unclear. With 3 bases removed from V and 7 bases from J, the gap between germline ends came to 12 bases. CDR3 length equals 12 residues. The V gene's germline CDR1 is SQVTM and CDR2 ANQGSEA.

This clone was counted at least ten times. This rearrangement joins TRBV19 to TRBJ2-2; TRBD2 agrees at 16 bases. J gave up 0 bases and V 4 bases, and 11 bases lay outside the gene matches. CDR1 and CDR2 from the germline V gene are LNHDA and SQIVND (reference sequence). The CDR3 totals 21 residues. The CDR3 nucleotides are TGTGCCAGTAGTACATCGGGACTAGCGGGGGGGACCGGGGCGAACACCGGGGAGCTGTTTTTT. Its translation: CASSTSGLAGGTGANTGELFF.

The chain couples TRBV4-1 to TRBJ2-5; 9 nucleotides align to TRBD1. The CDR3 has 17 amino acids. V shed 1 base and J 5 bases; nucleotides not matched to a gene: 11. The V gene's germline CDR1 is MGHRA and CDR2 YSYEKL. The CDR3 region is CASSQGDRVYLRETQYF. The CDR3 bases are TGCGCCAGCAGCCAAGGGGACAGGGTTTATCTCAGGGAGACCCAGTACTTC.